This T cell receptor (beta chain) was identified during a study of blood T cells in healthy people across ages (dated by TCRdb to the mid-2010s). The study in broad terms: Template switching captured roughly one uniquely barcoded TCR beta cDNA molecule per two T cells in model experiments. Donors were grouped into four age groups: young (average approximately 15 years), middle-aged (about 38), aged (approximately 58) and long-lived (approximately 78). Using deep sequencing normalized with unique cDNA molecular identifiers, the study measured how TCR beta repertoire diversity changes with age. To avoid experimental bias, donors of different ages were distributed randomly across sequencing lanes. For two donors (one aged 18 to 29 and one aged 80 or older), the study analyzed two additional independent replicas of 1 million unique cDNA reads from the same blood draw. The study at large found these results: The long-lived group showed more naive CD4+ T cells, fewer expanded clones and increased TCR diversity than the aged group, suggesting age selection. There was a strong correlation between observed TCR beta diversity and the percentage of naive T cells measured by flow cytometry. Observed TCR beta diversity per million T cells fell roughly linearly with age, and a significant reduction was already apparent by age around 40. Bulk unsorted PBMC profiling prevented conclusive comparison of naive and antigen-experienced compartments. Because donor CMV infection status was unknown, age-related changes in expanded clonotypes were potentially confounded. Estimates of total diversity based on one million sequenced T cells were considered lower bounds and underestimates.

Per the germline V gene, SQVTM is the CDR1 and ANQGSEA is the CDR2. V and J are truncated by 5 bases and 5 bases respectively, leaving an intervening sequence of 12 bases. From the cysteine up to the phenylalanine, the CDR3 has a length of 13 residues. This entry keeps only the CDR3 DNA: 39 bases, framed from base 1. The method behind the library was 5' RACE. The sequencer was an Illumina HiSeq 2500. A second PCR of 7 to 11 cycles was performed with a sample-barcoded 5' primer and a J-beta primer mix. A template-switch 5' adaptor carrying 12 random nucleotides introduced a unique molecular identifier onto each TCR beta cDNA molecule. Each sample yielded at least 2.5 million CDR3-containing paired-end reads. All of the RNA was converted into first-strand cDNA using the Mint cDNA synthesis kit, with a TRBC-specific oligonucleotide serving as the primer. Following uracil-DNA glycosylase treatment, a first 18-cycle PCR with universal primers M1SS and BC2_uni_R was performed on all cDNA. Concerning the study's data processing: Each sample was normalized by randomly selecting 1 million high-quality reads, each carrying a distinct molecular identifier. Reads with shared molecular identifiers were discarded instead of being binned into consensus sequences. MiTCR, run with a Q25 quality threshold and the strictest error-elimination algorithm, handled CDR3 identification, clonotype clustering and error correction. A nonparametric unseen species model with Euler transformation was used to estimate a lower bound on total TCR beta diversity. The public reads were reprocessed in TCRdb via fastp at Q25 and MiXCR, keeping in-frame beta chains. Rows are combined by CDR3 protein, so each entry shows the most common genes and DNA. What appears here as the V and J calls and clone size reflects TCRdb's work, not the paper's. The sample table holds 540,000 or so distinct CDR3 sequences, of which 27% were seen once. The ten largest clones represent around a sixth of the sample.

As for this clonotype: Its antigen target is currently unknown. Per-nucleotide qualities are absent, and no much larger clonotype sits a single base away.

The 39 donors, aged about 6 to 100 years, were systemically healthy Caucasian individuals from Russia. About 10 milliliters of peripheral blood were collected from each donor into EDTA-treated Vacutainer tubes. Ficoll-Paque density-gradient centrifugation was used to isolate PBMCs, with at least 6.5 million per sample. Total RNA was extracted from PBMCs with Trizol reagent, with at least 5 micrograms obtained per sample. Naive CD45RAhigh/CD27high T cell percentages were measured by flow cytometry on a PBMC aliquot from every donor. Sequencing used blood. Recombination connected TRBV29-1 to TRBJ2-2, with TRBD2 perhaps the D gene, on 6 matching bases. The sequence was obtained from a woman aged 70-85 years in good health. The DNA is TGCAGCGTTATGAGGGGAGGAACCGGGGAGCTGTTTTTT. Translated, this is CSVMRGGTGELFF.